A selection of T cell receptor beta chains follows, all from one sample in a study of T cells in Graves' hyperthyroidism and ophthalmopathy. TCRdb recomputed calls from the multiplex PCR reads with MiXCR, one row per CDR3 protein. The sample records 600,000 to 650,000 distinct CDR3 sequences, less than 25% being singletons. Sequencing was performed on blood. The receptors stem from a man aged 30 to 45 with Graves' ophthalmopathy. Both conserved end residues are trimmed from each CDR3. Each record gives: V gene, J gene, CDR3 protein.

TRBV7-6,TRBJ2-1,ASSLARSSTGEQF
TRBV6-5,TRBJ2-7,ASSLGQGSEQY
TRBV6-1,TRBJ2-1,ASSSLAGRFNEQF
TRBV29-1,TRBJ2-1,SVVGTGGENEQF
TRBV6-1,TRBJ1-4,AIGQGAAEKLF
TRBV18,TRBJ2-1,ASSWGRAPYNEQF
TRBV12-3/TRBV12-4,TRBJ2-7,ASSPPGLTYEQY
TRBV5-1,TRBJ1-1,ASSMGTTGTEAF
TRBV3-1,TRBJ1-1,ASSRTSAATEAF
TRBV7-7,TRBJ2-2,ASSASGSGTGELF
TRBV20-1,TRBJ2-2,SARGGTLSGELF
TRBV3-1,TRBJ1-1,ASSLSPGQGSTEAF
TRBV10-3,TRBJ1-1,ATQTGQGRTEAF
TRBV6-5,TRBJ1-5,ASSYSISGDSNQPQH
TRBV4-2,TRBJ2-7,ASSQERAVAGFYEQY
TRBV13,TRBJ2-7,ASSAPGLAGGGSYEQY
TRBV7-2,TRBJ2-7,ASRDSSSYEQY
TRBV7-9,TRBJ1-1,ASSLELPNTEAF
TRBV6-5,TRBJ2-7,ASSYGGAGAKYEQY
TRBV5-1,TRBJ2-2,ASRSPGGVGELF
TRBV6-1,TRBJ2-2,ASSTGKLAGNTGELF
TRBV7-8,TRBJ2-1,ASSPPPSYNEQF
TRBV30,TRBJ2-3,AWSYRGRGFTDTQY
TRBV12-3/TRBV12-4,TRBJ1-5,ASSLGEHQPQH
TRBV28,TRBJ2-3,ASSEDTQY
TRBV12-3/TRBV12-4,TRBJ2-2,ATRGQGTGELF
TRBV6-5,TRBJ1-3,ASITGFWANTIY
TRBV7-9,TRBJ2-1,ASSLGYSNGNEQF
TRBV2,TRBJ2-6,ASGRGALSGANVLT